Below are 27 T cell receptor beta chains sequenced from a single sample in a study of PD-L1 blockade in urothelial cancer. Libraries were prepared by immunoSEQ multiplex PCR; TCRdb keeps only in-frame clonotypes and omits some of them. The sample comprises some 75,000 clones, approximately 89% of which are singletons, and about 0.87% rests with the top ten. Regarding time point: peripheral blood 6 weeks after treatment start. Specimen: PBMCs, collected around atezolizumab (anti-PD-L1) treatment. The receptors derive from a woman of 80 years or more with urothelial cancer.

This sequence joins TRBV19 and TRBJ1-3, with TRBD1 identical over 8 bases. J was trimmed by 3 bases and V by 8 bases; bases with no gene match: 3. This CDR3 comprises 13 residues. CDR1 and CDR2 from the germline V gene are LNHDA and SQIVND (reference sequence). CDR3 sequence reads: CASGQGRGNTIYF. The CDR3, as DNA: TGTGCCAGTGGACAGGGCCGTGGAAACACCATATATTTT.

The chain joins TRBV7-9 to TRBJ2-1; D possibly corresponds to TRBD1 (5 bases). The CDR3 has 12 residues. CDR1 is SEHNR and CDR2 is FQNEAQ in the germline V gene (reference sequence). V dropped 2 bases and J dropped 10 bases, with 9 bases sitting between them. For the CDR3, the DNA is TGTGCCAGCAGCTTACAGGGCAGCGAGCAGTTCTTC. Its translation is CASSLQGSEQFF.

This clone has a single count. The V call is TRBV19, the J call TRBJ1-5, with 7 bases that match TRBD1. CDR1 is LNHDA and CDR2 is SQIVND in the germline V gene (reference sequence). This CDR3 has 14 residues. V trimming: 6 bases; J trimming: 1 base; junction bases outside the gene matches: 3. Here the CDR3 DNA reads TGTGCCAGTAGCCACAGGGGAAGCAATCAGCCCCAGCATTTT. Its translation: CASSHRGSNQPQHF.

The chain carries TRBV7-3 and TRBJ1-1; D remains unclear. Germline CDR1 is SGHTA and CDR2 is FQGTGA. The V end was cut by 4 bases, the J end by 4 bases, with 10 bases between. CDR3 size: 13 residues. The DNA for the CDR3 is TGTGCCAGCAGCTCTTCGGCGGGCACTGAAGCTTTCTTT. This codes for CASSSSAGTEAFF.

In DNA form, the CDR3 reads TGTGCCAGCAGTCCCTTAGGACAGTATGAAGCTTTCTTT. Translating it yields CASSPLGQYEAFF. The V call is TRBV27, the J call TRBJ1-1; a possible D gene is TRBD1 (6 bases). The germline V gene has CDR1 MNHEY and CDR2 SMNVEV (reference sequence). The CDR3 loop spans 13 amino acids. Between the trimmed V and J ends, which lost 5 bases and 7 bases, there was a span of 14 bases.

The gene calls are TRBV6-5 and TRBJ1-1; D unclear. The V end was cut by 0 bases, the J end by 4 bases, with 9 bases between. The CDR3 length is 14 residues. Germline V lookup: CDR1 MNHEY, CDR2 SVGAGI. In DNA, the CDR3 is TGTGCCAGCAGTTACTCGAGGGTGAGCACTGAAGCTTTCTTT. Protein: CASSYSRVSTEAFF.

This chain connects TRBV6-6 to TRBJ2-7; 10 nucleotides line up with TRBD2. Germline CDR1 and CDR2: MNHNY and SVGAGI (reference sequence). The V and J ends lost 6 bases and 3 bases, in that order; junction bases with no gene match: 8. This CDR3 has 15 residues. The CDR3 is CASRPPASGSYEQYF. The DNA for the CDR3 is TGTGCCAGCAGGCCCCCGGCTAGCGGGAGCTACGAGCAGTACTTC.

This rearrangement joins TRBV6-1 to TRBJ2-1; D may be TRBD2 (6 bases). Germline V CDR1 and CDR2: MNHNS, SASEGT. The CDR3 is made up of 16 amino acids. Deletions cut 3 bases from V and 4 bases from J, with 16 bases between. CDR3 sequence: CASSDLAGTRYNEQFF. The CDR3, as DNA: TGTGCCAGCAGTGACTTGGCGGGGACCCGATACAATGAGCAGTTCTTC.

J is TRBJ1-5 and V is TRBV30; the D is unclear. Trimming stripped 0 bases from V and 1 base from J, with 10 bases between. This CDR3 has 15 residues. Germline-derived CDR1 and CDR2 are GTSNPN and SVGIG (reference sequence). In nucleotides, the CDR3 is TGTGCCTGGAGTGTATTTGGGCTCAGCAATCAGCCCCAGCATTTT. Translation: CAWSVFGLSNQPQHF. Looking up the rest from reference TRBV30 and TRBJ1-5 gives the full variable domain: SQTIHQWPATLVQPVGSPLSLECTVEGTSNPNLYWYRQAAGRGLQLLFYSVGIGQISSEVPQNLSASRPQDRQFILSSKKLLLSDSGFYLCAWSVFGLSNQPQHFGDGTRLSIL.

The CDR3 reads CASRNRGEYGYTF. The CDR3 DNA is TGTGCCAGCAGAAACAGGGGGGAGTATGGCTACACCTTC. This chain uses TRBV28 with TRBJ1-2; 8 nucleotides agree with TRBD1. There are 13 residues in the CDR3. Germline CDR1 MDHEN, CDR2 SYDVKM. The V and J ends lost 6 bases and 5 bases, in that order; junction bases with no gene match: 5.

The chain carries TRBV4-1 and TRBJ2-1; TRBD2 agrees at 7 bases. The CDR3 extends over 15 amino acids. Germline trimming cut 5 bases from V and 3 bases from J; bases unmatched to any gene: 7. Germline V gene data show CDR1 as MGHRA and CDR2 as YSYEKL. CDR3 sequence: CASSGSGILYNEQFF. CDR3 in DNA: TGCGCCAGCAGCGGCAGCGGGATCCTCTACAATGAGCAGTTCTTC.

The V gene is TRBV5-1, the J gene TRBJ2-1; D may be TRBD2 (6 bases). V was cut by 0 bases and J by 4 bases, with 20 bases left in between. CDR3 length: 18 amino acids. Germline CDR1 is SGHRS and CDR2 is YFSETQ. The CDR3 DNA is TGCGCCAGCAGCTTGGCAAGCCGAGATAGCGGCCCTTACAATGAGCAGTTCTTC. This codes for CASSLASRDSGPYNEQFF.

The chain carries TRBV11-2 and TRBJ2-7, with D tentatively TRBD1 (5 bases). CDR1 is SGHAT and CDR2 is FQNNGV in the germline V gene. Trimming pared 4 bases from V and 4 bases from J, leaving 17 bases between. CDR3 size: 15 residues. This CDR3 reads CASSSLGQGLYEQYF. CDR3 bases: TGTGCCAGCAGCTCCCTTGGGCAGGGTTTATACGAGCAGTACTTC.

The rearrangement uses TRBV6-1 and TRBJ1-1; a weak D match, TRBD1 (6 bases). The CDR3 has 15 residues. Trimming left V 7 bases short and J 0 bases short, with 15 bases between. CDR1 MNHNS and CDR2 SASEGT come from the germline V gene. This CDR3 reads CASNLRGGLNTEAFF. Written as DNA, the CDR3 is TGTGCCAGCAACCTAAGAGGGGGTCTGAACACTGAAGCTTTCTTT.

V usage is TRBV7-9 and J usage is TRBJ2-2; 10 nucleotides agree with TRBD2. The germline CDR1 and CDR2 sequences are SEHNR and FQNEAQ (reference sequence). This CDR3 contains 17 residues. Losses at the gene ends were 2 bases for V and 7 bases for J; bases not matched to a gene: 10. This CDR3 reads CASSLPPSGRSGGELFF. In DNA form, the CDR3 reads TGTGCCAGCAGCTTACCCCCTAGCGGGAGATCGGGCGGGGAGCTGTTTTTT.

The V and J genes are TRBV7-2 and TRBJ2-2; possible D gene TRBD1, 5 bases. The germline V gene has CDR1 SGHTA and CDR2 FQGNSA. V was clipped by 4 bases and J by 0 bases, with 12 bases between them. The CDR3 spans 16 residues. CDR3 residues: CASSSYWTTNTGELFF. The CDR3 nucleotides are TGTGCCAGCAGCTCGTACTGGACAACGAACACCGGGGAGCTGTTTTTT.

The genes are TRBV15 and TRBJ2-2; possibly TRBD1 for D (6 bases). V was pared by 6 bases and J by 3 bases, with 14 bases between. The CDR3 extends over 15 amino acids. Germline V gene lookup returns CDR1 LNHNV and CDR2 YYDKDF (reference sequence). CDR3 in amino acids: CATRRGGSDTGELFF. The CDR3 region has the DNA TGTGCCACCAGACGAGGGGGTTCGGACACCGGGGAGCTGTTTTTT.

This clone has a single count. The rearrangement joins TRBV5-1 to TRBJ2-2; 7 positions agree with TRBD1. The CDR3 has 16 residues. V lost 4 bases and J lost 1; bases outside the gene matches: 7. Per the germline V gene, CDR1 is SGHRS and CDR2 is YFSETQ. The CDR3 spells CASSPTGQMNTGELFF. CDR3 in DNA: TGCGCCAGCAGCCCAACGGGACAGATGAACACCGGGGAGCTGTTTTTT.

The V call is TRBV28, the J call TRBJ2-3, with D possibly TRBD1 on 5 matching bases. This CDR3 is built from 15 residues. The germline CDR1 and CDR2 sequences are MDHEN and SYDVKM. Between the trimmed V and J ends, which lost 4 bases and 2 bases, there was a span of 13 bases. The DNA of the CDR3 is TGTGCCAGCAGTTCCCCAGGGCGTTCCACAGATACGCAGTATTTT. Its translation: CASSSPGRSTDTQYF.

This clone has a handful of counts. This chain uses TRBV19 with TRBJ2-7; no clear D. This CDR3 contains 13 residues. Trimming took off 3 bases at V and 2 bases at J, with 8 bases between the two ends. The germline CDR1 and CDR2 sequences are LNHDA and SQIVND (reference sequence). The CDR3 DNA is TGTGCCAGTAGTATTTCGGGTACCTACGAGCAGTACTTC. Protein: CASSISGTYEQYF. Using reference TRBV19 and TRBJ2-7 for the parts outside the CDR3, the full variable domain is DGGITQSPKYLFRKEGQNVTLSCEQNLNHDAMYWYRQDPGQGLRLIYYSQIVNDFQKGDIAEGYSVSREKKESFPLTVTSAQKNPTAFYLCASSISGTYEQYFGPGTRLTVT.

The CDR3 DNA reads as TGCGCCAGCAGCTTGGAGGGCGACAGGTTATCTGAAGCTTTCTTT. Its translation is CASSLEGDRLSEAFF. This rearrangement joins TRBV5-1 to TRBJ1-1; maybe TRBD1 (6 bases). CDR1 and CDR2 from the germline V gene are SGHRS and YFSETQ. The CDR3 is 15 amino acids. V lost 0 bases to trimming and J lost 6 bases, with 15 bases between them.

V usage is TRBV21-1 and J usage is TRBJ2-2; TRBD2 is the table's D call and was not checked against the DNA. TRBV21-1 has pseudogene status. This CDR3 is built from 14 residues. This CDR3 is CASSNVEVAGELFF. The CDR3 DNA reads TGTGCCAGCAGCAACGTTGAGGTGGCCGGGGAGCTGTTTTTT.

This clone was seen a single time. The chain joins TRBV27 to TRBJ2-2, with 12 bases aligning to TRBD2. The CDR3 is 19 residues long. After removal of 3 bases from V and 5 bases from J, the junction contained 13 bases not matched to a gene. Germline CDR1 MNHEY, CDR2 SMNVEV (reference sequence). The CDR3 is CASSFRQDPGLAGTGELFF. In nucleotides, the CDR3 is TGTGCCAGCAGTTTCCGACAGGACCCGGGACTAGCGGGTACCGGGGAGCTGTTTTTT.

The rearrangement joins TRBV5-1 to TRBJ2-1; 11 positions agree with TRBD2. The germline V gene encodes CDR1 SGHRS and CDR2 YFSETQ. CDR3 length: 15 residues. With 5 bases clipped from V and 5 bases from J, the junction kept 6 bases outside the gene matches. The CDR3 is CASSLTSGVNNEQFF. In DNA form, the CDR3 reads TGCGCCAGCAGTCTGACTAGCGGGGTCAACAATGAGCAGTTCTTC.

V usage is TRBV5-1 and J usage is TRBJ1-1; TRBD1 matches at 7 bases. Trimming at V came to 0 bases and at J to 4 bases, leaving 6 bases not matched to a gene. The length of the CDR3 is 15 residues. CDR1 is SGHRS, CDR2 YFSETQ, per germline. DNA for the CDR3: TGCGCCAGCAGCTTGGCGTCCACAGGGGTCACTGAAGCTTTCTTT. Residues: CASSLASTGVTEAFF.

The chain couples TRBV11-2 to TRBJ2-2; 13 bases are a match to TRBD2. V was pared by 5 bases and J by 7 bases, with 7 bases of the junction left unmatched. In germline, CDR1 is SGHAT, CDR2 FQNNGV. The CDR3 length is 16 residues. This CDR3 is CASSPGLAGAGGELFF. DNA for the CDR3: TGTGCCAGCAGCCCAGGACTAGCGGGGGCAGGCGGGGAGCTGTTTTTT. Variable domain in full (rest from reference TRBV11-2 and TRBJ2-2): EAGVAQSPRYKIIEKRQSVAFWCNPISGHATLYWYQQILGQGPKLLIQFQNNGVVDDSQLPKDRFSAERLKGVDSTLKIQPAKLEDSAVYLCASSPGLAGAGGELFFGEGSRLTVL.

The chain is built from TRBV5-5 and TRBJ1-5, with D unclear. The CDR3 length is 16 residues. Germline lookup yields CDR1 SGHKS and CDR2 YYEKEE (reference sequence). The V end was cut by 0 bases, the J end by 3 bases, with 13 bases between. The CDR3 DNA sequence: TGTGCCAGCAGCTTGGACGGAAGGACTACCAATCAGCCCCAGCATTTT. This codes for CASSLDGRTTNQPQHF.